This T cell receptor beta chain was recorded in a study of T cells in Graves' hyperthyroidism and ophthalmopathy. The authors deemed Graves' hyperthyroidism stable absent ophthalmopathy progression within 18 months. Whole-study results and caveats: Stable hyperthyroidism was told apart from ophthalmopathy by a model built on 13 V-J features.

What was amplified from RNA transcripts were TCR beta CDR3 regions. Using the HTBI primer set, a first-round RT-PCR was run on the TCR CDR3. In TCRdb, the multiplex PCR reads were re-called with MiXCR into one record per CDR3 protein. The sample holds hundreds of thousands of distinct CDR3 sequences; less than 15% are singletons and the top ten take 10%. This clonotype came up many times. No antigen is known for it. The CDR3 contains 15 residues. The ends lost 4 bases at V and 8 bases at J; junction bases unmatched: 7. This clonotype was obtained from a woman under 30 with Graves' hyperthyroidism. This chain connects TRBV12-3 or TRBV12-4 to TRBJ2-1; 11 bases align to TRBD2. Sequenced sample: blood. CDR3 nucleotide sequence: TGTGCCAGCAGTTATACTAGCGGGAGTCTGGATGAGCAGTTCTTC. Protein product: CASSYTSGSLDEQFF.